Shown below are 13 T cell receptor beta chains from a single sample sequenced in a study of T cells after yellow fever vaccination. TCRdb re-called the 5' RACE reads with MiXCR, one entry per CDR3 protein. In the table there are hundreds of thousands of distinct CDR3 sequences, about 13% of which are singletons. Sequencing was performed on PBMCs, taken on the day of the yellow fever booster vaccination. The source is a man between 25 and 39 years old who received the YFV17D yellow fever vaccine.

This clonotype was recorded a few times. The V call is TRBV11-3, the J call TRBJ2-2; TRBD2 matches at 11 bases. The ends lost 5 bases at V and 9 bases at J; junction bases unmatched: 5. The CDR3 extends over 14 amino acids. CDR1 is SGHNT, CDR2 YENEEA, per germline. This chain's CDR3 is CASSPGTSGWELFF. The CDR3 nucleotides read TGTGCCAGCAGCCCCGGGACTAGCGGTTGGGAGCTGTTTTTT. Variable domain in full (rest from reference TRBV11-3 and TRBJ2-2): EAGVVQSPRYKIIEKKQPVAFWCNPISGHNTLYWYLQNLGQGPELLIRYENEEAVDDSQLPKDRFSAERLKGVDSTLKIQPAELGDSAVYLCASSPGTSGWELFFGEGSRLTVL.

This clonotype has more than one count but fewer than ten. The chain combines TRBV12-3 or TRBV12-4 with TRBJ1-5; no clear D. V lost 4 bases to trimming and J lost 3 bases, with 10 bases between them. This CDR3 region has 14 residues. The CDR3 loop is CASSSRADNQPQHF. The DNA for the CDR3 is TGTGCCAGCAGTTCTCGGGCAGACAATCAGCCCCAGCATTTT.

The gene calls are TRBV28 and TRBJ2-5, with a possible D match to TRBD1 (5 bases). Trimming took 3 bases from V and 0 from J, leaving 14 bases between them. This CDR3 contains 16 residues. Germline V lookup: CDR1 MDHEN, CDR2 SYDVKM. The CDR3 DNA sequence: TGTGCCAGCAGTTTTCCCCTAGACAGAAACCAAGAGACCCAGTACTTC. It translates to CASSFPLDRNQETQYF.

The chain uses TRBV9 and TRBJ2-7; possible D gene TRBD1, 5 bases. Germline CDR1 and CDR2: SGDLS and YYNGEE. The CDR3 is made up of 14 amino acids. V was trimmed by 0 bases and J by 5 bases, leaving 12 bases between them. DNA of the CDR3: TGTGCCAGCAGCGTAGGGGCAGGGCTGGACGAGCAGTACTTC. This encodes CASSVGAGLDEQYF.

This clonotype was observed many times. This sequence joins TRBV7-8 and TRBJ1-1; D perhaps matches TRBD1 (6 bases). The germline CDR1 and CDR2 sequences are SGHVS and FQNEAQ. V was clipped by 5 bases and J by 5 bases, with 21 bases between them. The CDR3 covers 16 residues. CDR3: CASSTQQGRRATEAFF. CDR3 in DNA: TGTGCCAGCAGCACACAACAGGGTCGCCGGGCTACTGAAGCTTTCTTT. Variable domain in full (rest from reference TRBV7-8 and TRBJ1-1): GAGVSQSPRYKVAKRGQDVALRCDPISGHVSLFWYQQALGQGPEFLTYFQNEAQLDKSGLPSDRFFAERPEGSVSTLKIQRTQQEDSAVYLCASSTQQGRRATEAFFGQGTRLTVV.

The J gene is TRBJ2-5, the V gene TRBV28; D possibly corresponds to TRBD2 (5 bases). Deletions cut 1 base from V and 5 bases from J, with 11 bases between. The CDR3 runs to 14 residues. Germline assignment: CDR1 MDHEN and CDR2 SYDVKM. CDR3 loop: CASSLSGIWETQYF. CDR3 sequence (DNA): TGTGCCAGCAGTTTATCGGGGATCTGGGAGACCCAGTACTTC.

The chain employs TRBV20-1 and TRBJ2-3; D assignment may be TRBD1 or TRBD2 (5 bases each). Trimming removed 0 bases from V and 5 bases from J, with 9 bases in between. CDR1 and CDR2 from the germline V gene are DFQATT and SNEGSKA (reference sequence). The CDR3 has 13 amino acids. This CDR3 reads CSARDGTLDTQYF. As DNA, the CDR3 is TGCAGTGCTAGAGATGGGACGTTAGATACGCAGTATTTT.

The rearrangement links TRBV9 to TRBJ2-7, with 7 bases that match TRBD2. This CDR3 has 14 amino acids. Germline V gene data show CDR1 as SGDLS and CDR2 as YYNGEE. V shed 4 bases and J 6 bases; nucleotides not matched to a gene: 10. CDR3 protein: CASSLLASSGEQYF. In nucleotides, the CDR3 is TGTGCCAGCAGCCTCCTGGCGTCTAGCGGCGAGCAGTACTTC.

This clonotype was counted a few times. The chain joins TRBV6-1 to TRBJ2-1, with 8 positions matching TRBD1. Germline CDR1 and CDR2: MNHNS and SASEGT. The CDR3 has 15 amino acids. V gave up 6 bases and J gave up 2 bases; unmatched junction bases: 6. DNA of the CDR3: TGTGCCAGCAGCAGTCCAGGGGGCCCCTACAATGAGCAGTTCTTC. This translates into CASSSPGGPYNEQFF.

The chain carries TRBV27 and TRBJ2-5; the D is unclear. The V gene lost 3 bases and the J gene lost 0 bases, with 11 bases spanning the gap. The germline CDR1 and CDR2 sequences are MNHEY and SMNVEV (reference sequence). The CDR3 length is 15 residues. The DNA for the CDR3 is TGTGCCAGCAGTTTTGGTGGAGCGTACCAAGAGACCCAGTACTTC. Translated, it gives CASSFGGAYQETQYF.

This clonotype was detected only a few times. The genes are TRBV7-9 and TRBJ2-3; 11 positions match TRBD1. Germline-derived CDR1 and CDR2 are SEHNR and FQNEAQ (reference sequence). The CDR3 extends over 15 amino acids. With V trimmed by 7 bases and J by 3 bases, 6 bases remained unmatched. The CDR3 spells CASIRTGGMTDTQYF. CDR3 coding DNA: TGTGCCAGCATCAGGACAGGGGGCATGACAGATACGCAGTATTTT. Combining the CDR3 with reference TRBV7-9 and TRBJ2-3 gives the whole variable domain DTGVSQNPRHKITKRGQNVTFRCDPISEHNRLYWYRQTLGQGPEFLTYFQNEAQLEKSRLLSDRFSAERPKGSFSTLEIQRTEQGDSAMYLCASIRTGGMTDTQYFGPGTRLTVL.

Many counts were recorded for this clonotype. Relative to the germline gene, one junction end is altered; a read error may explain this. This sequence joins TRBV29-1 and TRBJ2-5; possibly TRBD1 for D (5 bases). The germline V gene has CDR1 SQVTM and CDR2 ANQGSEA. The CDR3 runs to 12 residues. The CDR3 nucleotides read TGCAGCGTTGGGCTCGGACAAGACACCCAGTACTTC. Translating it yields CSVGLGQDTQYF.

This clonotype came up a few times. The rearrangement joins TRBV12-5 to TRBJ2-1; D gene uncertain. The CDR3 loop spans 15 amino acids. Germline CDR1 reads LGHNT; CDR2 reads FRNRAP. With 1 base removed from V and 6 bases from J, the gap between germline ends came to 13 bases. The CDR3 here is CASGLGQQPGNEQFF. In nucleotides, the CDR3 is TGTGCTAGTGGTTTGGGGCAACAACCTGGCAATGAGCAGTTCTTC.